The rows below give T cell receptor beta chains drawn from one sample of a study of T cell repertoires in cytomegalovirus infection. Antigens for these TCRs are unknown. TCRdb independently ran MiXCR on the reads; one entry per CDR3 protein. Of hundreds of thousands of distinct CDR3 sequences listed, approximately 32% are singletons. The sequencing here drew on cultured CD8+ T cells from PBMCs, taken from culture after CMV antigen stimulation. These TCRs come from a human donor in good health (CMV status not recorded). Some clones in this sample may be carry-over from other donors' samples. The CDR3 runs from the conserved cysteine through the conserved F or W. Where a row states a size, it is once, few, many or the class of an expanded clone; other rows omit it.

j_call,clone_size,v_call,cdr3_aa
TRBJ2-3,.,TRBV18,CASSPLVISGTTDTQYF
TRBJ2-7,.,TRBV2,CASSEWDGGGYEQYF
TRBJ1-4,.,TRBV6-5,CASTRNTGEHEKLFF
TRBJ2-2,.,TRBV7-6,CASSWFRDRDHTGELFF
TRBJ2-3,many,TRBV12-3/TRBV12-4,CASGARRGATDTQYF
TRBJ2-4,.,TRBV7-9,CASSISGGEAKNIQYF
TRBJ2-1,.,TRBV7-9,CASSPSSSGSYNEQFF
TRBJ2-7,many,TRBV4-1,CASSQDRWTGTGVYEQYF
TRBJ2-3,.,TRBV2,CASTKDTSTDTQYF
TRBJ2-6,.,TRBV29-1,CSVGLVGGANVLTF
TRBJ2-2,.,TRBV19,CASSPDRENTGELFF
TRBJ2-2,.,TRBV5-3,CASSWGRDRADGELFF
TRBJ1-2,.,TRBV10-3,CAISDDRDNYGYTF
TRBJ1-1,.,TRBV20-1,CSARGSLIREGTEAFF
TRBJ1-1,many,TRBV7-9,CASSSQAGDTEAFF
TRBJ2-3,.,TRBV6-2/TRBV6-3,CASTALDWVADTQYF
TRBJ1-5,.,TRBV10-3,CAISDTRQSSNQPQHF
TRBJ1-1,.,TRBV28,CASSPTVGSWQAFF
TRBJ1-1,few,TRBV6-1,CASSAGGADTEAFF
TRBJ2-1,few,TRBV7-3,CASSTRASSYNEQFF
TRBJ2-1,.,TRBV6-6,CASRGGYSGGHNEQFF
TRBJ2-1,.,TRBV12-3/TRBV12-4,CASSSDFYNEQFF
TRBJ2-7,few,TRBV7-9,CASSPSQRGPFSESYEQYF
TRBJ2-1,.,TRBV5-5,CASSYRANNEQFF
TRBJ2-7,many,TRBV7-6,CASSPGQGATYEQYF
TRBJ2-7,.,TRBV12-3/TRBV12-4,CASSRTGGVEQYF
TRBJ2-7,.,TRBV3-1,CASSQDSWGGEQYF
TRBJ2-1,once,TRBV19,CASSSSGVRYNEQFF
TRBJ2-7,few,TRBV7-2,CASSLERGDRVYEQYF
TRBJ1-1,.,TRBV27,CASSLFGGIEAFF
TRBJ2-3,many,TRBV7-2,CASSLAQGLRTDTQYF
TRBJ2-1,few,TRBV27,CASSLPARNEQFF
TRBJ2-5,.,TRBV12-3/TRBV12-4,CASTEEVGAGETQYF
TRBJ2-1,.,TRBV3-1,CASSQFLRDRGYNEQFF
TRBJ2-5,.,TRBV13,CASSLPTVQETQYF
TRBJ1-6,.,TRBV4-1,CASSQGGGGDSPLHF
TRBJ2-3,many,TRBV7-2,CASSLALGVGYSTDTQYF
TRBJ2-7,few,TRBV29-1,CSVVGTDFYEQYF
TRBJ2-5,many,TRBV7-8,CASSLAYRDLVIFSQTQYF
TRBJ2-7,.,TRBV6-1,CASSLLQGAYEQYF
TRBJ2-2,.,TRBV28,CASSLRGGGALVGELFF
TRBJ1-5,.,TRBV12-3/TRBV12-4,CASSPEGSQPQHF
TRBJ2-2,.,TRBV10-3,CATGGTTDTGELFF
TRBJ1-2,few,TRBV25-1,CASSESWTGLNGYTF
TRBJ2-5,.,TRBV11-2,CASSSPTRTSGGRLETQYF
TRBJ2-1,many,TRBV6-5,CASSYSERGAYNEQFF
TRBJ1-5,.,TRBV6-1,CASELLRQGTQPQHF
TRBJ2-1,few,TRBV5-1,CASSFGGLHEQFF
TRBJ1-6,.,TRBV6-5,CASSQLLGPTHYNLPLHF
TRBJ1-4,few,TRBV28,CASSLSRQATNEKLFF
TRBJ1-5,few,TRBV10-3,CATYQGAGQPQHF
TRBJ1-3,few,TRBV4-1,CASSPGQGPGNTIYF
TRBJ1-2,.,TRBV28,CASATPGAGYGYTF
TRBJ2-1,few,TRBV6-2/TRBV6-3,CASSNWDGDNEQFF
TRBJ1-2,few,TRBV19,CASRQAHTYYGYTF
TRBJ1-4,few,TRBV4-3,CASSQDRRELGYGKLFF
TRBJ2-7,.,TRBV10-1,CASSEAEGAYEQYF
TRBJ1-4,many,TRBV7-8,CASSPRDRGGEKLFF